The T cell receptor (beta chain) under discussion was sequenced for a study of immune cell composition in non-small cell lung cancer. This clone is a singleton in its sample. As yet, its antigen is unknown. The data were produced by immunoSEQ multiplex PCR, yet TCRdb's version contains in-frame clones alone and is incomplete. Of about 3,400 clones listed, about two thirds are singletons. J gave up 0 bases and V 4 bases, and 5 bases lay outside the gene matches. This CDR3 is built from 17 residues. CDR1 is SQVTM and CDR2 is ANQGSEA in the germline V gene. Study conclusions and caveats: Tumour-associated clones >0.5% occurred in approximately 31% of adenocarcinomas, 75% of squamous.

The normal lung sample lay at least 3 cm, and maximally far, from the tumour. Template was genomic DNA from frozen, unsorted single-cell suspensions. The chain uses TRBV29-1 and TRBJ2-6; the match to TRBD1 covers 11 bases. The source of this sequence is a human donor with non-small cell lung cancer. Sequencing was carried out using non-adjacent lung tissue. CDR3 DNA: TGCAGCGTTGCGGGGACAGGGGGTTTCTCTGGGGCCAACGTCCTGACTTTC. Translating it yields CSVAGTGGFSGANVLTF.